This T cell receptor (beta chain) comes out of a study of T cells after yellow fever vaccination. The CDR3 length is 14 residues. V shed 3 bases and J shed 9 bases, with 15 bases lying between them. Each CDR3 protein is one row after TCRdb ran MiXCR on the 5' RACE reads. The sample records a few hundred thousand distinct CDR3 sequences, roughly 8.7% being singletons. The chain has TRBV12-3 or TRBV12-4 and TRBJ2-1; maybe TRBD1 (5 bases). The specimen was PBMCs, collected on the day of the first yellow fever vaccination. This TCR derives from a young man who received the YFV17D yellow fever vaccine. The CDR3 DNA is TGTGCCAGCAGTTTGGGGCCCAGCTGGGGTGAGCAGTTCTTC. As protein: CASSLGPSWGEQFF.